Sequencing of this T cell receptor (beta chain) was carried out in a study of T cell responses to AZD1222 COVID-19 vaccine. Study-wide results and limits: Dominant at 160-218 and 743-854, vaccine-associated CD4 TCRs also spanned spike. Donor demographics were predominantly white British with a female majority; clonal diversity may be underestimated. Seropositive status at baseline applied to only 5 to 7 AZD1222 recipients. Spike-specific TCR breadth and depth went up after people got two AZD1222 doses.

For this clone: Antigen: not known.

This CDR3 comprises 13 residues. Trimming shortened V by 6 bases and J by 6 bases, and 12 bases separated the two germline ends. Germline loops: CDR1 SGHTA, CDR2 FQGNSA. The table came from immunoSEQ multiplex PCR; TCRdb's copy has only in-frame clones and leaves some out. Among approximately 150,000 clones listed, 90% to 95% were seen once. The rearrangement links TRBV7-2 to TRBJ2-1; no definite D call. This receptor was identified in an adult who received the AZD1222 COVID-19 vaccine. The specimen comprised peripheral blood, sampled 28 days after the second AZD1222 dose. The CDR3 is CASRPEWSNEQFF. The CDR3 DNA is TGTGCCAGCAGACCTGAGTGGTCCAATGAGCAGTTCTTC.